This T cell receptor beta chain was identified during a study of cytomegalovirus exposure and HLA in healthy donors. Study-wide context: From HLA-typed donors, an early data release held roughly 89 million unique TCRs. Broader study findings: When presence/absence was analysed, sequencing depth was taken to be roughly uniform across donors.

The CDR3 totals 17 residues. The trim removed 3 bases at V and 0 bases at J, leaving 8 bases unmatched. CDR1 is MDHEN, CDR2 SYDVKM, per germline. Turning to this clone: Its antigen remains unknown.

This PCR relied on a set of 60 Vbeta primers and 13 Jbeta primers. TCRdb's copy holds only in-frame clones and misses some; the assay was immunoSEQ multiplex PCR. The profile shows about 200,000 clones, 65% to 85% of them singletons. The rearrangement links TRBV28 to TRBJ1-5, with 7 nucleotides matching TRBD1. Material for sequencing was PBMCs. The TCR originated in a man aged 50 to 59 in good health and CMV-seronegative. CDR3 nucleotide sequence: TGTGCCAGCAGTTTGGGCCTAAGGGGGCCTAGCAATCAGCCCCAGCATTTT. Translating gives CASSLGLRGPSNQPQHF.